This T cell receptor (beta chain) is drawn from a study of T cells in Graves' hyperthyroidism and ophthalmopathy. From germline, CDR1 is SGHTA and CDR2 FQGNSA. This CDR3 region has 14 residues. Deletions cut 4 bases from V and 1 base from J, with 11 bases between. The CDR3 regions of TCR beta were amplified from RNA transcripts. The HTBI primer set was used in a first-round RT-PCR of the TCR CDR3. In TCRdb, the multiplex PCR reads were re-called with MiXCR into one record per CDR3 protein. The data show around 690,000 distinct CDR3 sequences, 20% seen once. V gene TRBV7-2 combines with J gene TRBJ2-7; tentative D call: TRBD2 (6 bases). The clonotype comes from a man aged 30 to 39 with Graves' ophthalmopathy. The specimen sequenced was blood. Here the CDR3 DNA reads TGTGCCAGCAGCTCGGGACTCCGATCCTACGAGCAGTACTTC. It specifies CASSSGLRSYEQYF.